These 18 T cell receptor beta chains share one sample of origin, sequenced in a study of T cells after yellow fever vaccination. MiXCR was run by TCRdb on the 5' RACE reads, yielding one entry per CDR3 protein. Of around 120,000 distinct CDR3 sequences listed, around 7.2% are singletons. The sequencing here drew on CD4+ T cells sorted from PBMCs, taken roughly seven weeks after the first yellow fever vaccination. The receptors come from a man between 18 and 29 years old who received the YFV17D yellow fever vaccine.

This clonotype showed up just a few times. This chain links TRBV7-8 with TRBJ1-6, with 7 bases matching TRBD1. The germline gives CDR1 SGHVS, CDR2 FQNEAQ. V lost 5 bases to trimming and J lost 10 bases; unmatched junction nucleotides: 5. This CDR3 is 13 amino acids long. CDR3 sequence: CASSPQGESPLHF. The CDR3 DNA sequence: TGTGCCAGCAGCCCCCAGGGGGAGTCACCCCTCCACTTT.

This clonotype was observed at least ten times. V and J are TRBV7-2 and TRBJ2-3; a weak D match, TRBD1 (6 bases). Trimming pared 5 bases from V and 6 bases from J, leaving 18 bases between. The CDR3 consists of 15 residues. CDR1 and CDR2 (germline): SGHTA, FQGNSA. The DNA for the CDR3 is TGTGCCAGCAGCCGACAGACAGGACTGACTGATACGCAGTATTTT. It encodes CASSRQTGLTDTQYF.

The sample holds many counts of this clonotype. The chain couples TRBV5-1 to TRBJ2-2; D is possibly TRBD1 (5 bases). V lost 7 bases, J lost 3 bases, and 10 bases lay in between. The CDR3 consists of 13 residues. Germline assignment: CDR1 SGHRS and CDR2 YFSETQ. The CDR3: CASYTGDTGELFF. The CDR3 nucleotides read TGCGCCAGCTACACAGGAGACACCGGGGAGCTGTTTTTT.

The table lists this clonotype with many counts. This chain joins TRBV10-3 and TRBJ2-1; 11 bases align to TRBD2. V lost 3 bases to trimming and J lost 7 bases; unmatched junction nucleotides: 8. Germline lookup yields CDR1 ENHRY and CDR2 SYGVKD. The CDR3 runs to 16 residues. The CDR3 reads CAISDFSGGARNEQFF. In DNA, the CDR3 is TGTGCCATCAGTGATTTTAGCGGGGGGGCCCGAAATGAGCAGTTCTTC.

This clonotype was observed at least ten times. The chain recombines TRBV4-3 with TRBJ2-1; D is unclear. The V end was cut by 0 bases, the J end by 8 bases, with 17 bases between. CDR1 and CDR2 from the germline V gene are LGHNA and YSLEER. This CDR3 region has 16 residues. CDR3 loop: CASSQDFRAREDEQFF. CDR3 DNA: TGCGCCAGCAGCCAAGATTTTAGGGCCCGTGAGGATGAGCAGTTCTTC.

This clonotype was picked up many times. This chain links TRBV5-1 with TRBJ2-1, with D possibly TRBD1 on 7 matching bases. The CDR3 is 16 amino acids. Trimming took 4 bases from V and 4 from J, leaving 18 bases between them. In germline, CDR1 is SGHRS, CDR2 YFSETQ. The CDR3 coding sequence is TGCGCCAGCAGCCCAGCTGGGCAGGGGGGTTACAATGAGCAGTTCTTC. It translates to CASSPAGQGGYNEQFF.

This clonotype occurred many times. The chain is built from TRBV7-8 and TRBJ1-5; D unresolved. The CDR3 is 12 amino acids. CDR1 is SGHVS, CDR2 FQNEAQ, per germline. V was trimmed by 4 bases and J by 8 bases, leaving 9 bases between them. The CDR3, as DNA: TGTGCCAGCAGCTCCGTGGAGGAGCCCCAGCATTTT. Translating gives CASSSVEEPQHF.

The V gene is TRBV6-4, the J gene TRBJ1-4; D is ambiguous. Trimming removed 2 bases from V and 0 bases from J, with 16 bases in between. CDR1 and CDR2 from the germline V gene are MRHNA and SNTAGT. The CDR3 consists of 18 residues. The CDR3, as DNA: TGTGCCAGCAGTGACCACAAGGTATTGACGGCAACTAATGAAAAACTGTTTTTT. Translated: CASSDHKVLTATNEKLFF.

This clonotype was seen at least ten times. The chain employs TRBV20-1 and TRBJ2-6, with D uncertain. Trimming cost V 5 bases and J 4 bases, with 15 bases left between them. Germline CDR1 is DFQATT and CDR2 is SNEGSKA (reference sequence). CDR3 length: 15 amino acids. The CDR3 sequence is CSAASGYSGANVLTF. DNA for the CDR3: TGCAGTGCTGCCTCGGGTTACTCCGGGGCCAACGTCCTGACTTTC.

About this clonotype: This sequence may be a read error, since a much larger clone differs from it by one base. The CDR3 bases are TGCGCCATCAGCTTGGTCGGGGGATCGGTGACAGATACGCAGTATTTT. Its translation: CAISLVGGSVTDTQYF. This chain links TRBV5-1 with TRBJ2-3; D may be TRBD2 (6 bases). The CDR3 has 16 residues. Germline assignment: CDR1 SGHRS and CDR2 YFSETQ.

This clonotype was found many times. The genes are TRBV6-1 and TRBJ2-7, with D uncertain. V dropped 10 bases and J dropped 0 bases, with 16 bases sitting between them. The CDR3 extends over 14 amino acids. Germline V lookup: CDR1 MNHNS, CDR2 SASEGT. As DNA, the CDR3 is TGTGCCAACCCCTCGGGTTTCAGCTCCTACGAGCAGTACGTC. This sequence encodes CANPSGFSSYEQYV.

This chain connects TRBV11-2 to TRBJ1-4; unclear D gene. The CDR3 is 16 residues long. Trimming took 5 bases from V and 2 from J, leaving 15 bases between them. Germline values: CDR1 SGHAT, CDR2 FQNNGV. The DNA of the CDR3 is TGTGCCAGCAGCCTCCTTGGGCGAGGGACTAATGAAAAACTGTTTTTT. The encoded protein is CASSLLGRGTNEKLFF.

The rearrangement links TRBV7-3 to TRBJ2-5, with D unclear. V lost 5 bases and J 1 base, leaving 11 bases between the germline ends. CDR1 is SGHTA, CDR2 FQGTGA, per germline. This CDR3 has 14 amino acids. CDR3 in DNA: TGTGCCAGCAGCCCGAATTCCTTCCAAGAGACCCAGTACTTC. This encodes CASSPNSFQETQYF.

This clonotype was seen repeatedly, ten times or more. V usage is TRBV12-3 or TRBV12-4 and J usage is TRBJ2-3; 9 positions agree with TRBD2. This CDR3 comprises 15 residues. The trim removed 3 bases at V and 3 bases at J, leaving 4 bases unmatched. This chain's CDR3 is CASSFARGGTDTQYF. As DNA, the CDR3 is TGTGCCAGCAGTTTCGCGCGGGGGGGGACAGATACGCAGTATTTT.

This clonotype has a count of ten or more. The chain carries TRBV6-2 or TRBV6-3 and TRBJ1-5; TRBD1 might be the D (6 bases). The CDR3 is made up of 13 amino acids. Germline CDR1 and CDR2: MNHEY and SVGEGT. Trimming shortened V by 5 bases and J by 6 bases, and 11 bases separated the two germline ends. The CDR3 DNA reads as TGTGCCAGCAGTCTACAGGGATCTCAGCCCCAGCATTTT. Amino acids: CASSLQGSQPQHF.

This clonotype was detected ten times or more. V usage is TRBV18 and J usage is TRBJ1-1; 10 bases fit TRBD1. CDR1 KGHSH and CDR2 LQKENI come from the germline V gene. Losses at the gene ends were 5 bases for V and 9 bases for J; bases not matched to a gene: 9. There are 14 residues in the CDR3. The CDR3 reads CASSAPGQGVKAFF. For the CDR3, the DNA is TGTGCCAGCTCAGCTCCTGGACAGGGGGTCAAAGCTTTCTTT. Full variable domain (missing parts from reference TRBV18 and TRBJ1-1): NAGVMQNPRHLVRRRGQEARLRCSPMKGHSHVYWYRQLPEEGLKFMVYLQKENIIDESGMPKERFSAEFPKEGPSILRIQQVVRGDSAAYFCASSAPGQGVKAFFGQGTRLTVV.

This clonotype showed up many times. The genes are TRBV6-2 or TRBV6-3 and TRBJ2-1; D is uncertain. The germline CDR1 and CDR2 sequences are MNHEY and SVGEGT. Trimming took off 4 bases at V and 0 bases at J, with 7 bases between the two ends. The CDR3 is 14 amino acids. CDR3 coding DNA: TGTGCCAGCAGTTGGCGGAGCTCCTACAATGAGCAGTTCTTC. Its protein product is CASSWRSSYNEQFF.

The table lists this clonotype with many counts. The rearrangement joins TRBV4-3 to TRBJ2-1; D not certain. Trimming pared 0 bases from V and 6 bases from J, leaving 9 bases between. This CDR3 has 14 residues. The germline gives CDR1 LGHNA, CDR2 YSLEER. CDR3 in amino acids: CASSQEPRSNEQFF. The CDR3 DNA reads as TGCGCCAGCAGCCAAGAGCCGAGGTCCAATGAGCAGTTCTTC.